A single sample is the source of the 14 T cell receptor beta chains below, sequenced in a study of cytomegalovirus exposure and HLA in healthy donors (dated by TCRdb to about 2017). The library relied on the immunoSEQ multiplex PCR assay. The multiplex PCR relied on a mix of 60 forward primers for TCR Vbeta segments and 13 reverse primers for TCR Jbeta segments. The clones in this table, taken by TCRdb from immuneACCESS, are in-frame only. Not every clone is retained; where verified, under half of the shortfall comes from an unresolved V gene, and the cause of the rest is unknown. The sample has 140,000 to 150,000 clones on record, 80% of them singletons. About 5% of the sample is held by the ten biggest clonotypes. The specimen was PBMCs. These receptors all come from a man in his forties or fifties in good health and CMV-seronegative.

The chain uses TRBV7-2 and TRBJ1-5; D is unresolved. This CDR3 is built from 13 residues. Trimming removed 1 base from V and 4 bases from J, with 5 bases in between. CDR1 is SGHTA, CDR2 FQGNSA, per germline. CDR3 nucleotide sequence: TGTGCCAGCAGCTTAGTCCTGAATCAGCCCCAGCATTTT. This sequence encodes CASSLVLNQPQHF.

The chain has TRBV6-6 and TRBJ1-4, with D possibly matching TRBD1 (6 bases). Trimming removed 4 bases at V and 4 bases at J, with 13 bases between. The CDR3 covers 15 residues. Germline V gives CDR1 MNHNY, CDR2 SVGAGI (reference sequence). The CDR3 DNA follows: TGTGCCAGCAGTTTCCGACAGGCTCTTAATGAAAAACTGTTTTTT. Translating gives CASSFRQALNEKLFF.

The chain joins TRBV27 to TRBJ2-5; TRBD1 agrees at 9 bases. V lost 0 bases, J lost 4 bases, and 12 bases stayed unmatched. The germline CDR1 and CDR2 sequences are MNHEY and SMNVEV (reference sequence). The CDR3 totals 18 residues. CDR3: CASSLSGTGRLGRETQYF. DNA of the CDR3: TGTGCCAGCAGTTTATCAGGGACAGGGAGATTGGGGCGAGAGACCCAGTACTTC.

The V gene is TRBV15, the J gene TRBJ2-5; 7 bases map to TRBD2. The DNA end is more similar to TRBJ2-7, so the J call may be wrong. CDR1 and CDR2 from the germline V gene are LNHNV and YYDKDF (reference sequence). The CDR3 covers 15 residues. This chain's CDR3 is CATSRVTGGSYEQYF. The DNA of the CDR3 is TGTGCCACCAGCAGAGTTACGGGGGGATCCTACGAGCAGTACTTC.

V usage is TRBV6-5 and J usage is TRBJ2-7; D might be TRBD2 (6 bases). Trimming removed 4 bases at V and 2 bases at J, with 15 bases between. CDR1 is MNHEY and CDR2 is SVGAGI in the germline V gene. This CDR3 has 15 residues. CDR3 sequence reads: CASSSEGTSTYEQYF. The CDR3 nucleotides are TGTGCCAGCAGTTCTGAAGGGACTTCCACCTACGAGCAGTACTTC.

The V gene is TRBV5-6, the J gene TRBJ2-7; no clear D gene. Trimming cost V 2 bases and J 0 bases, with 9 bases left between them. The CDR3 extends over 14 amino acids. Germline V lookup: CDR1 SGHDT, CDR2 YYEEEE. The CDR3, as DNA: TGTGCCAGCAGCTTCTCAGCGAGCTCCTACGAGCAGTACTTC. It yields the protein CASSFSASSYEQYF.

The V gene is TRBV10-2, the J gene TRBJ1-2; D remains ambiguous. Trimming took off 2 bases at V and 7 bases at J, with 8 bases between the two ends. The length of the CDR3 is 12 residues. CDR1 and CDR2 from the germline V gene are WSHSY and SAAADI. This CDR3 reads CASSEDYTGYTF. Written as DNA, the CDR3 is TGCGCCAGCAGTGAGGACTACACTGGCTACACCTTC.

This rearrangement joins TRBV7-8 to TRBJ2-7, with a possible D match to TRBD2 (6 bases). V shed 3 bases and J shed 4 bases, with 13 bases lying between them. The CDR3 spans 14 residues. Germline CDR1 and CDR2: SGHVS and FQNEAQ. The CDR3 is CASSLGGWQYEQYF. DNA of the CDR3: TGTGCCAGCAGCTTGGGGGGATGGCAATACGAGCAGTACTTC.

The genes are TRBV25-1 and TRBJ2-2, with D perhaps matching TRBD2 (5 bases). The CDR3 totals 14 residues. The V gene's germline CDR1 is MGHDK and CDR2 SYGVNS. Deletions cut 7 bases from V and 5 bases from J, with 14 bases between. CDR3 residues: CASTLLSGTGELFF. Here the CDR3 DNA reads TGTGCCAGCACTCTCCTCTCGGGAACCGGGGAGCTGTTTTTT. Full variable domain (remainder filled in from reference TRBV25-1 and TRBJ2-2): EADIYQTPRYLVIGTGKKITLECSQTMGHDKMYWYQQDPGMELHLIHYSYGVNSTEKGDLSSESTVSRIRTEHFPLTLESARPSHTSQYLCASTLLSGTGELFFGEGSRLTVL.

This clone appeared a few times. This chain uses TRBV6-1 with TRBJ1-1, with D tentatively TRBD1 (5 bases). CDR3 length: 15 amino acids. Germline V gives CDR1 MNHNS, CDR2 SASEGT. The ends were cut back, 6 bases at V and 1 base at J, with 15 bases in the middle. The CDR3, as DNA: TGTGCCAGCAGGCAAACAGGTCCCGGGAACACTGAAGCTTTCTTT. It encodes CASRQTGPGNTEAFF.

The J gene is TRBJ2-2, the V gene TRBV9, with D possibly being TRBD1 (6 bases). Trimming stripped 0 bases from V and 6 bases from J, with 9 bases between. The V gene's germline CDR1 is SGDLS and CDR2 YYNGEE. This CDR3 is 14 amino acids long. CDR3 nucleotides: TGTGCCAGCAGCGTAGAATGGGGGCCCGGGGAGCTGTTTTTT. Translation gives CASSVEWGPGELFF. Combining the CDR3 with reference TRBV9 and TRBJ2-2 gives the whole variable domain DSGVTQTPKHLITATGQRVTLRCSPRSGDLSVYWYQQSLDQGLQFLIQYYNGEERAKGNILERFSAQQFPDLHSELNLSSLELGDSALYFCASSVEWGPGELFFGEGSRLTVL.

The chain joins TRBV6-5 to TRBJ1-1, with 7 bases lining up with TRBD1. The trim removed 2 bases at V and 8 bases at J, leaving 5 bases unmatched. Germline CDR1 MNHEY, CDR2 SVGAGI. CDR3 size: 13 residues. CDR3 residues: CASSYEGQAEAFF. CDR3 in DNA: TGTGCCAGCAGTTACGAAGGACAGGCAGAAGCTTTCTTT.

The rearrangement uses TRBV5-5 and TRBJ1-1; TRBD1 might be the D (5 bases). CDR1 SGHKS and CDR2 YYEKEE come from the germline V gene (reference sequence). This CDR3 is 15 amino acids long. V lost 0 bases, J lost 1 base, and 10 bases lay in between. DNA for the CDR3: TGTGCCAGCAGCTTGGGGGGTGGGGCGAACACTGAAGCTTTCTTT. Its translation: CASSLGGGANTEAFF. The entire variable domain, with the rest obtained from reference TRBV5-5 and TRBJ1-1, is as follows: DAGVTQSPTHLIKTRGQQVTLRCSPISGHKSVSWYQQVLGQGPQFIFQYYEKEERGRGNFPDRFSARQFPNYSSELNVNALLLGDSALYLCASSLGGGANTEAFFGQGTRLTVV.

In regard to this clone: Other DNA sequences in the sample encode the same CDR3. The V gene is TRBV19, the J gene TRBJ1-1; D is uncertain. CDR3 length equals 14 residues. Deletions cut 1 base from V and 0 bases from J, with 6 bases between. Germline loops: CDR1 LNHDA, CDR2 SQIVND (reference sequence). This CDR3 reads CASSIGTVNTEAFF. In DNA form, the CDR3 reads TGTGCCAGTAGTATAGGGACTGTGAACACTGAAGCTTTCTTT.